The 17 T cell receptor beta chains given below trace back to one sample, sequenced in a study of control samples from healthy donors and cancer patients. The table came from immunoSEQ multiplex PCR; TCRdb's copy has only in-frame clones and leaves some out. The sample lists over 60,000 clones, roughly 85% occurring once. The sample taken for sequencing was blood. The receptors were sampled from a man aged 40-55 years in good health.

The gene calls are TRBV5-6 and TRBJ1-3; no firm D call. CDR1 and CDR2 from the germline V gene are SGHDT and YYEEEE. The CDR3 is made up of 16 amino acids. The V end was cut by 3 bases, the J end by 4 bases, with 17 bases between. The CDR3 nucleotides read TGTGCCAGCAGCTCTCCTGGAACCCTGGAGGGAAACACCATATATTTT. The encoded protein is CASSSPGTLEGNTIYF.

This clone qualifies as medium-sized. This chain uses TRBV20-1 with TRBJ2-7, with D unclear. Germline loops: CDR1 DFQATT, CDR2 SNEGSKA (reference sequence). The CDR3 length is 11 residues. V was cut by 3 bases and J by 5 bases, with 8 bases left in between. Here the CDR3 reads CSARGTDEQYF. Written as DNA, the CDR3 is TGCAGTGCTAGGGGAACGGACGAGCAGTACTTC.

This clone was detected once. This sequence joins TRBV30 and TRBJ1-5, with TRBD1 matching over 7 bases. Looked up from germline, CDR1 is GTSNPN and CDR2 is SVGIG (reference sequence). CDR3 size: 15 residues. Trimming removed 0 bases from V and 6 bases from J; junction bases left unmatched: 8. The CDR3 sequence is CAWSVPGGGSQPQHF. In DNA, the CDR3 is TGTGCCTGGAGTGTACCAGGGGGGGGGAGTCAGCCCCAGCATTTT. The full variable domain, with the rest looked up from reference TRBV30 and TRBJ1-5, is SQTIHQWPATLVQPVGSPLSLECTVEGTSNPNLYWYRQAAGRGLQLLFYSVGIGQISSEVPQNLSASRPQDRQFILSSKKLLLSDSGFYLCAWSVPGGGSQPQHFGDGTRLSIL.

The CDR3 loop is CASTVGGGTSTEAFF. DNA of the CDR3: TGTGCCAGCACCGTCGGGGGGGGCACGAGCACTGAAGCTTTCTTT. The genes are TRBV28 and TRBJ1-1; TRBD1 is a possible D gene (6 bases). This CDR3 comprises 15 residues. V shed 7 bases and J shed 4 bases, with 19 bases lying between them. Germline CDR1 is MDHEN and CDR2 is SYDVKM.

This clone has a single count. V is TRBV4-3 and J is TRBJ2-5, with D perhaps TRBD1 (5 bases). V lost 0 bases and J 4 bases, leaving 12 bases between the germline ends. Germline CDR1 and CDR2: LGHNA and YSLEER. The CDR3 covers 15 residues. This chain's CDR3 is CASSQDFLGAETQYF. The CDR3 DNA is TGCGCCAGCAGCCAAGACTTCCTAGGGGCAGAGACCCAGTACTTC.

The chain combines TRBV5-1 with TRBJ1-1, with D possibly matching TRBD1 (5 bases). The CDR3 runs 15 residues. Per the germline V gene, CDR1 is SGHRS and CDR2 is YFSETQ. Trimming stripped 1 base from V and 5 bases from J, with 15 bases between. CDR3 coding DNA: TGCGCCAGCAGCTTGCAGGGTGGGGGGTCGACTGAAGCTTTCTTT. Protein: CASSLQGGGSTEAFF.

The J gene is TRBJ2-5, the V gene TRBV27; D gene unclear. Germline CDR1 is MNHEY and CDR2 is SMNVEV (reference sequence). CDR3 length equals 13 residues. The ends were cut back, 5 bases at V and 2 bases at J, with 9 bases in the middle. The CDR3 nucleotides read TGTGCCAGCAGTCCCCGATTTCAAGAGACCCAGTACTTC. It codes for CASSPRFQETQYF.

The chain employs TRBV4-3 and TRBJ1-1, with TRBD1 identical over 8 bases. In germline, CDR1 is LGHNA, CDR2 YSLEER. After removal of 6 bases from V and 4 bases from J, the junction contained 13 bases not matched to a gene. CDR3 size: 16 residues. The CDR3 nucleotides read TGCGCCAGCAGACGGGCGGACAGGGATCGTGGCACTGAAGCTTTCTTT. Amino acids: CASRRADRDRGTEAFF.

The chain links TRBV5-8 to TRBJ1-4, with TRBD1 identical over 8 bases. V shed 4 bases, J shed 11 bases, and the junction held 4 bases outside the gene matches. The germline CDR1 and CDR2 sequences are SGHTS and YDEGEE. This CDR3 is 12 amino acids long. CDR3 sequence reads: CASSERTGKLFF. In DNA, the CDR3 is TGTGCCAGCAGCGAGAGGACAGGGAAACTGTTTTTT.

This chain links TRBV10-3 with TRBJ2-7; TRBD1 matches 9 bases. The CDR3 spans 14 residues. The V gene end was trimmed by 6 bases and the J gene end by 1 base; junction bases not matched to a gene: 4. From germline, CDR1 is ENHRY and CDR2 SYGVKD. CDR3 sequence reads: CAIRGDRVSYEQYF. For the CDR3, the DNA is TGTGCCATCAGGGGGGACAGGGTTTCCTACGAGCAGTACTTC.

The chain recombines TRBV12-3 or TRBV12-4 with TRBJ1-4; D is possibly TRBD1 (6 bases). The ends were cut back, 6 bases at V and 8 bases at J, with 13 bases in the middle. This CDR3 has 13 residues. This CDR3 is CASRNTGLEKLFF. The DNA of the CDR3 is TGTGCCAGCAGGAATACAGGGTTAGAAAAACTGTTTTTT.

The V call is TRBV18, the J call TRBJ1-1; 7 bases agree with TRBD1. Germline CDR1 is KGHSH and CDR2 is LQKENI. Losses at the gene ends were 2 bases for V and 1 base for J; bases not matched to a gene: 7. This CDR3 is 16 amino acids long. CDR3 sequence (DNA): TGTGCCAGCTCACCATCTCGGGACAGAAAGAACACTGAAGCTTTCTTT. Protein product: CASSPSRDRKNTEAFF. Drawing the rest from reference TRBV18 and TRBJ1-1, the complete variable domain is NAGVMQNPRHLVRRRGQEARLRCSPMKGHSHVYWYRQLPEEGLKFMVYLQKENIIDESGMPKERFSAEFPKEGPSILRIQQVVRGDSAAYFCASSPSRDRKNTEAFFGQGTRLTVV.

This rearrangement joins TRBV28 to TRBJ1-6; 7 bases map to TRBD1. CDR1 and CDR2 from the germline V gene are MDHEN and SYDVKM. The CDR3 loop spans 16 amino acids. V lost 7 bases, J lost 9 bases, and 15 bases stayed unmatched. As DNA, the CDR3 is TGTGCCAGCAACCAGGGGGGGGCCTATTATGGTTCACCCCTCCACTTT. Its protein product is CASNQGGAYYGSPLHF.

V gene TRBV5-1 combines with J gene TRBJ2-7; D might be TRBD2 (5 bases). Looked up from germline, CDR1 is SGHRS and CDR2 is YFSETQ. Trimming shortened V by 0 bases and J by 6 bases, and 10 bases separated the two germline ends. The CDR3 length is 13 residues. As DNA, the CDR3 is TGCGCCAGCAGCTTGGCCTCAGCGGCCGAGCAGTACTTC. It encodes CASSLASAAEQYF.

The chain carries TRBV29-1 and TRBJ2-3; no reliable D call. Germline values: CDR1 SQVTM, CDR2 ANQGSEA. Trimming shortened V by 0 bases and J by 6 bases, and 7 bases separated the two germline ends. This CDR3 has 12 residues. CDR3 DNA: TGCAGCGTTGAAGAACCGCGGGATACGCAGTATTTT. Residues: CSVEEPRDTQYF.

The V and J genes are TRBV18 and TRBJ2-2, with D maybe TRBD2 (6 bases). Germline values: CDR1 KGHSH, CDR2 LQKENI. This CDR3 has 13 residues. The V and J ends lost 3 bases and 6 bases respectively, with 8 bases between them. The CDR3 loop reads CASSPGGSGELFF. The CDR3 DNA follows: TGTGCCAGCTCACCGGGAGGATCCGGGGAGCTGTTTTTT.

The chain is built from TRBV5-4 and TRBJ1-3, with a possible D match to TRBD1 (6 bases). The V gene lost 0 bases and the J gene lost 0 bases, with 10 bases spanning the gap. Germline V gene lookup returns CDR1 SGHNT and CDR2 YYREEE (reference sequence). The CDR3 covers 16 residues. This chain's CDR3 is CASSLGGGLSGNTIYF. The CDR3 DNA reads TGTGCCAGCAGCTTGGGGGGGGGCCTCTCTGGAAACACCATATATTTT.